Below are 4 T cell receptor beta chains sequenced from a single sample in a study of T cells after yellow fever vaccination. TCRdb redid the calling of the 5' RACE reads with MiXCR, one entry per CDR3 protein. The sample contains some 350,000 distinct CDR3 sequences, roughly 4.3% of which appear only once. The sample consisted of PBMCs, taken 5 days after the yellow fever booster vaccination. Every receptor here comes from a man aged 18 to 30 who received the YFV17D yellow fever vaccine.

The chain carries TRBV7-2 and TRBJ2-7; 9 bases line up with TRBD1. The length of the CDR3 is 15 residues. From germline, CDR1 is SGHTA and CDR2 FQGNSA. V lost 5 bases, J lost 2 bases, and 7 bases stayed unmatched. CDR3 DNA: TGTGCCAGCAGCGATACAGGGGGCGGCCCCTACGAGCAGTACTTC. Residues: CASSDTGGGPYEQYF.

This clonotype was recorded at least ten times. The chain combines TRBV2 with TRBJ2-3; no clear D gene. The CDR3 is 11 residues long. Germline CDR1 SNHLY, CDR2 FYNNEI. V lost 3 bases to trimming and J lost 9 bases, with 7 bases between them. For the CDR3, the DNA is TGTGCCAGCAGTGATTCCTGGACGCAGTATTTT. Its translation: CASSDSWTQYF. Based on the CDR3 plus reference TRBV2 and TRBJ2-3, the full variable domain is EPEVTQTPSHQVTQMGQEVILRCVPISNHLYFYWYRQILGQKVEFLVSFYNNEISEKSEIFDDQFSVERPDGSNFTLKIRSTKLEDSAMYFCASSDSWTQYFGPGTRLTVL.

This clonotype occurred many times. The chain is built from TRBV7-9 and TRBJ2-2; D not resolved. Deletions cut 1 base from V and 1 base from J, with 16 bases between. The CDR3 has 18 amino acids. Germline CDR1 and CDR2: SEHNR and FQNEAQ (reference sequence). CDR3 sequence reads: CASSLVPPPDVNTGELFF. The CDR3 DNA reads TGTGCCAGCAGCTTAGTTCCGCCTCCAGACGTGAACACCGGGGAGCTGTTTTTT.

This chain joins TRBV7-2 and TRBJ1-1; the D gene is possibly TRBD1 (6 bases). The germline V and J ends were trimmed by 5 bases and 1 base, with 17 bases remaining between them. The CDR3 length is 16 residues. Per the germline V gene, CDR1 is SGHTA and CDR2 is FQGNSA. Here the CDR3 DNA reads TGTGCCAGCAGCCTAATGGCCAGGGGTTCGAACACTGAAGCTTTCTTT. This codes for CASSLMARGSNTEAFF. The full variable domain, its missing parts supplied by reference TRBV7-2 and TRBJ1-1, is GAGVSQSPSNKVTEKGKDVELRCDPISGHTALYWYRQSLGQGLEFLIYFQGNSAPDKSGLPSDRFSAERTGGSVSTLTIQRTQQEDSAVYLCASSLMARGSNTEAFFGQGTRLTVV.